The 32 T cell receptor beta chains reported below all come from one sample, sequenced in a study of blood T cells in healthy people across ages. Combining a sample-barcoded 5' primer with a J-beta primer mix, a second PCR ran for roughly 6 to 12 cycles. TCRdb processed the 5' RACE reads anew with MiXCR; each CDR3 protein has one entry. The sample contains around 710,000 distinct CDR3 sequences, around 40% of which appear only once. Sequencing input: blood. The source is a woman in her sixties in good health.

This clonotype was seen only a few times. The V call is TRBV6-1, the J call TRBJ1-2; possibly TRBD1 for D (5 bases). Trimming pared 5 bases from V and 6 bases from J, leaving 13 bases between. CDR1 and CDR2 from the germline V gene are MNHNS and SASEGT. The CDR3 totals 13 residues. The CDR3 sequence is CASSTRDGDGYTF. For the CDR3, the DNA is TGTGCCAGCAGTACTCGGGACGGTGATGGCTACACCTTC.

This clonotype was counted only a few times. The V and J genes are TRBV7-3 and TRBJ2-4; TRBD1 agrees at 10 bases. Per germline, CDR1 SGHTA and CDR2 FQGTGA. Trimming took 5 bases from V and 10 from J; bases not matched to a gene: 8. This CDR3 is built from 14 residues. Here the CDR3 DNA reads TGTGCCAGCAGCCGCACCGGACAGGGGGATATTCAGTACTTC. Its translation is CASSRTGQGDIQYF.

This clonotype was seen many times. The genes are TRBV4-1 and TRBJ2-4; 7 positions agree with TRBD2. This CDR3 has 17 amino acids. V lost 4 bases, J lost 0 bases, and 9 bases stayed unmatched. CDR1 is MGHRA and CDR2 is YSYEKL in the germline V gene. The CDR3 nucleotides read TGCGCCAGCAGCCTTAGTGCGGGGGAAATAGCCAAAAACATTCAGTACTTC. This codes for CASSLSAGEIAKNIQYF.

This clonotype was observed a handful of times. The genes are TRBV5-1 and TRBJ2-1, with D maybe TRBD2 (6 bases). Between the trimmed V and J ends, which lost 4 bases and 4 bases, there was a span of 15 bases. The CDR3 runs to 15 residues. The germline V gene encodes CDR1 SGHRS and CDR2 YFSETQ. The CDR3 reads CASSLRDFKYNEQFF. DNA for the CDR3: TGCGCCAGCAGCCTCCGGGACTTCAAATACAATGAGCAGTTCTTC.

Only a few counts were recorded for this clonotype. The genes are TRBV27 and TRBJ1-1; 7 bases align to TRBD1. The J segment lost 1 base and the V segment lost 5 bases, leaving 4 bases of the junction unmatched. CDR1 is MNHEY and CDR2 is SMNVEV in the germline V gene (reference sequence). This CDR3 spans 14 amino acids. The CDR3 region has the DNA TGTGCCAGCAGTGCACGGACAGGGAACACTGAAGCTTTCTTT. This gives the protein CASSARTGNTEAFF.

The gene calls are TRBV6-6 and TRBJ2-3, with TRBD1 as a possible D gene (5 bases). Trimming cost V 7 bases and J 4 bases, with 12 bases left between them. In germline, CDR1 is MNHNY, CDR2 SVGAGI (reference sequence). The CDR3 totals 13 residues. Here the CDR3 DNA reads TGTGCCAGCACCCCAATAGGGGCAGATACGCAGTATTTT. Translated, it gives CASTPIGADTQYF.

The rearrangement uses TRBV2 and TRBJ2-1, with 11 bases aligning to TRBD2. V shed 6 bases and J 13 bases; nucleotides not matched to a gene: 14. Per the germline V gene, CDR1 is SNHLY and CDR2 is FYNNEI. This CDR3 contains 15 residues. The CDR3 region has the DNA TGTGCCAGCAGCGGTAGCGGGGGGGCCCACGAGACCCAGTTCTTC. Translation: CASSGSGGAHETQFF.

This clonotype showed up just a few times. The CDR3 loop is CASSSTAQPQHF. CDR3 bases: TGTGCCAGCAGCTCTACCGCTCAGCCCCAGCATTTT. V gene TRBV7-9 combines with J gene TRBJ1-5; D is unclear. This CDR3 is built from 12 residues. V lost 4 bases to trimming and J lost 6 bases, with 7 bases between them. Germline values: CDR1 SEHNR, CDR2 FQNEAQ (reference sequence). The complete variable domain, with remaining parts taken from reference TRBV7-9 and TRBJ1-5, reads DTGVSQNPRHKITKRGQNVTFRCDPISEHNRLYWYRQTLGQGPEFLTYFQNEAQLEKSRLLSDRFSAERPKGSFSTLEIQRTEQGDSAMYLCASSSTAQPQHFGDGTRLSIL.

This clonotype has just a few counts. This chain links TRBV7-2 with TRBJ2-1, with D perhaps assigned TRBD1 or TRBD2 (5 bases each). The CDR3 is 15 residues long. V lost 5 bases to trimming and J lost 0 bases, with 11 bases between them. Germline V CDR1 and CDR2: SGHTA, FQGNSA. CDR3 DNA sequence: TGTGCCAGCAGCATCACCGGGACCTCCTACAATGAGCAGTTCTTC. This gives the protein CASSITGTSYNEQFF.

This clonotype was observed a single time. The chain combines TRBV19 with TRBJ2-1; 8 bases fit TRBD2. This CDR3 contains 16 residues. With V trimmed by 3 bases and J by 6 bases, 10 bases remained unmatched. Germline V lookup: CDR1 LNHDA, CDR2 SQIVND (reference sequence). CDR3 residues: CASSIPAAGEGNEQFF. The CDR3 DNA reads TGTGCCAGTAGTATCCCCGCAGCGGGGGAGGGCAATGAGCAGTTCTTC.

This chain uses TRBV28 with TRBJ2-4; 10 positions agree with TRBD2. The germline CDR1 and CDR2 sequences are MDHEN and SYDVKM. The CDR3 has 14 residues. With 5 bases clipped from V and 7 bases from J, the junction kept 5 bases outside the gene matches. The CDR3 reads CASSASGSSNIQYF. Written as DNA, the CDR3 is TGTGCCAGCAGTGCTAGCGGGAGCAGCAACATTCAGTACTTC.

This clonotype was counted between two and nine times. V is TRBV11-2 and J is TRBJ2-7; D may correspond to TRBD1 or TRBD2 (6 bases each). The ends were cut back, 3 bases at V and 4 bases at J, with 19 bases in the middle. Germline-derived CDR1 and CDR2 are SGHAT and FQNNGV. The CDR3 consists of 16 residues. CDR3 protein: CASSFTDIGGQYEQYF. The DNA for the CDR3 is TGTGCCAGCAGCTTTACGGACATTGGGGGGCAATACGAGCAGTACTTC.

The chain recombines TRBV11-2 with TRBJ2-4; either TRBD1 or TRBD2 may supply D (5 bases each). From germline, CDR1 is SGHAT and CDR2 FQNNGV. Trimming removed 1 base from V and 12 bases from J, with 16 bases in between. This CDR3 has 14 amino acids. The CDR3 region has the DNA TGTGCCAGCAGCTTAGGGACGACCCTGGGGGATCAGTACTTC. Translated, it gives CASSLGTTLGDQYF.

This clonotype was detected only a few times. The chain links TRBV20-1 to TRBJ2-6, with TRBD2 identical over 12 bases. The ends lost 3 bases at V and 0 bases at J; junction bases unmatched: 6. CDR1 and CDR2 from the germline V gene are DFQATT and SNEGSKA (reference sequence). This CDR3 has 18 amino acids. The DNA of the CDR3 is TGCAGTGCTAGTGGGACTAGCGGGCTCCTCTCTGGGGCCAACGTCCTGACTTTC. This encodes CSASGTSGLLSGANVLTF.

The V call is TRBV12-3 or TRBV12-4, the J call TRBJ2-5; D could derive from TRBD1 or TRBD2 (6 bases each). Trimming took off 8 bases at V and 11 bases at J, with 27 bases between the two ends. The CDR3 is 15 amino acids. The CDR3 nucleotides are TGTGCCAGCGGGTTCACGGGGGCGAACTACAATGAGCAGTACTTC. Amino acid sequence: CASGFTGANYNEQYF.

This chain uses TRBV20-1 with TRBJ1-1, with a weak D call TRBD1 (6 bases). CDR1 and CDR2 (germline): DFQATT, SNEGSKA (reference sequence). The CDR3 covers 15 residues. The V and J ends lost 5 bases and 0 bases respectively, with 16 bases between them. This CDR3 is CSAPDTGTMNTEAFF. CDR3 DNA: TGCAGTGCTCCAGACACCGGGACAATGAACACTGAAGCTTTCTTT.

The rearrangement links TRBV4-2 to TRBJ2-3; D may match TRBD1 or TRBD2 (5 bases each). The CDR3 totals 15 residues. V lost 0 bases and J 4 bases, leaving 11 bases between the germline ends. In germline, CDR1 is LGHNA, CDR2 YNFKEQ. The CDR3 DNA sequence: TGTGCCAGCAGCCAAGATAGGCAGGGAGCAGATACGCAGTATTTT. This sequence encodes CASSQDRQGADTQYF.

A few counts support this clonotype. The chain carries TRBV27 and TRBJ2-1; 9 bases match TRBD2. This CDR3 has 15 residues. Germline V gene data show CDR1 as MNHEY and CDR2 as SMNVEV (reference sequence). The V segment lost 2 bases and the J segment 9 bases; nucleotides outside the gene matches: 8. The CDR3 bases are TGTGCCAGCAGTTTAGGGAGCGGGGGGTTGACTGAGCAGTTCTTC. Translating it yields CASSLGSGGLTEQFF.

This clonotype appeared a few times. The rearrangement joins TRBV6-6 to TRBJ2-3; 8 positions match TRBD1. In germline, CDR1 is MNHNY, CDR2 SVGAGI (reference sequence). V lost 5 bases and J lost 1; bases outside the gene matches: 5. CDR3 length equals 15 residues. The CDR3 spells CASSGGQGGTDTQYF. DNA of the CDR3: TGTGCCAGCAGTGGCGGACAGGGAGGCACAGATACGCAGTATTTT.

The rearrangement links TRBV6-2 or TRBV6-3 to TRBJ2-6; 7 positions agree with TRBD2. Trimming took 6 bases from V and 4 from J; bases not matched to a gene: 21. From germline, CDR1 is MNHEY and CDR2 SVGEGT. The CDR3 length is 20 residues. In DNA form, the CDR3 reads TGTGCCAGCAGCCCCAGGGACGGAGATGCTTCAGCGGGAGGGGCCAACGTCCTGACTTTC. Amino acid sequence: CASSPRDGDASAGGANVLTF.

This clonotype appeared once. The rearrangement joins TRBV20-1 to TRBJ1-1, with TRBD1 matching 7 bases. Germline loops: CDR1 DFQATT, CDR2 SNEGSKA (reference sequence). Unmatched junction bases numbered 6, after V lost 8 bases and J lost 3 bases. The CDR3 covers 12 residues. The CDR3 here is CSTTGRYTEAFF. The CDR3 DNA is TGCAGTACGACAGGGAGATACACTGAAGCTTTCTTT.

The rearrangement joins TRBV5-1 to TRBJ1-2; D is ambiguous. This CDR3 region has 14 residues. Germline-derived CDR1 and CDR2 are SGHRS and YFSETQ. The ends were cut back, 0 bases at V and 2 bases at J, with 8 bases in the middle. This chain's CDR3 is CASSLENGNYGYTF. DNA for the CDR3: TGCGCCAGCAGCTTGGAAAATGGGAACTATGGCTACACCTTC.

The chain couples TRBV14 to TRBJ2-1; TRBD2 is a possible D gene (6 bases). This CDR3 is 15 amino acids long. Germline V gives CDR1 SGHDN, CDR2 FVKESK. Trimming left V 4 bases short and J 4 bases short, with 14 bases between. CDR3 nucleotide sequence: TGTGCCAGCAGCCCTTCTTCGGGAGAATACAATGAGCAGTTCTTC. It yields the protein CASSPSSGEYNEQFF.

To note about this clonotype: One end of the junction is discordant with germline, which a read error may explain. The chain recombines TRBV28 with TRBJ2-5, with 7 bases that match TRBD2. The CDR3 loop spans 12 amino acids. Germline V gene data show CDR1 as MDHEN and CDR2 as SYDVKM. In nucleotides, the CDR3 is TGTGTCAGCGCGGGAGTAGGGGAGACCCAGTACTTC. It codes for CVSAGVGETQYF.

The rearrangement uses TRBV7-2 and TRBJ1-1; unclear D gene. Germline values: CDR1 SGHTA, CDR2 FQGNSA. V was shortened by 6 bases and J by 6 bases, with 8 bases between the two germline ends. This CDR3 has 11 amino acids. This CDR3 is CASSFGAEAFF. CDR3 coding DNA: TGTGCCAGCAGTTTCGGGGCTGAAGCTTTCTTT. The full variable domain, in which reference TRBV7-2 and TRBJ1-1 provide the parts outside the CDR3, is GAGVSQSPSNKVTEKGKDVELRCDPISGHTALYWYRQSLGQGLEFLIYFQGNSAPDKSGLPSDRFSAERTGGSVSTLTIQRTQQEDSAVYLCASSFGAEAFFGQGTRLTVV.

V usage is TRBV7-2 and J usage is TRBJ2-5, with 7 bases aligning to TRBD2. CDR1 is SGHTA, CDR2 FQGNSA, per germline. Losses at the gene ends were 6 bases for V and 2 bases for J; bases not matched to a gene: 9. The CDR3 loop spans 15 amino acids. For the CDR3, the DNA is TGTGCCAGCAGTTGTCGGGCGGGGGAGCAAGAGACCCAGTACTTC. It specifies CASSCRAGEQETQYF. Full variable domain (rest looked up from reference TRBV7-2 and TRBJ2-5): GAGVSQSPSNKVTEKGKDVELRCDPISGHTALYWYRQSLGQGLEFLIYFQGNSAPDKSGLPSDRFSAERTGGSVSTLTIQRTQQEDSAVYLCASSCRAGEQETQYFGPGTRLLVL.

The chain recombines TRBV20-1 with TRBJ2-2; TRBD1 agrees at 8 bases. The germline V gene has CDR1 DFQATT and CDR2 SNEGSKA (reference sequence). J gave up 6 bases and V 1 base, and 4 bases lay outside the gene matches. This CDR3 is built from 14 residues. This chain's CDR3 is CSARGTGSPGELFF. CDR3 sequence (DNA): TGCAGTGCTAGAGGGACAGGGTCCCCCGGGGAGCTGTTTTTT.

In DNA, the CDR3 is TGCAGTGCTACCCAATCCTCGACTAGCGGGGGGTCCAATGAGCAGTACTTC. It yields the protein CSATQSSTSGGSNEQYF. The chain joins TRBV20-1 to TRBJ2-5, with 13 bases fitting TRBD2. This CDR3 has 17 amino acids. Germline V gene lookup returns CDR1 DFQATT and CDR2 SNEGSKA (reference sequence). V dropped 4 bases and J dropped 11; count of bases not matched to a gene: 19.

This clonotype was counted only a few times. The chain joins TRBV13 to TRBJ2-4; 9 nucleotides align to TRBD2. The DNA end favors TRBJ2-7, so the J call may be wrong. The germline CDR1 and CDR2 sequences are PRHDT and FYEKMQ (reference sequence). The CDR3 sequence is 13 residues long. CDR3 protein: CASGASGMYEQYF. The DNA for the CDR3 is TGTGCCAGCGGGGCTAGCGGGATGTACGAGCAGTACTTC.

This clonotype has at least ten counts. The rearrangement links TRBV7-9 to TRBJ2-5; tentatively, D is TRBD2 (5 bases). Germline V lookup: CDR1 SEHNR, CDR2 FQNEAQ (reference sequence). The CDR3 has 12 residues. With 5 bases removed from V and 6 bases from J, the gap between germline ends came to 10 bases. The CDR3 loop is CASSDGGQTQYF. DNA for the CDR3: TGTGCCAGCAGCGACGGCGGGCAGACCCAGTACTTC.

This chain joins TRBV30 and TRBJ1-1, with D tentatively TRBD1 (5 bases). The germline gives CDR1 GTSNPN, CDR2 SVGIG (reference sequence). This CDR3 comprises 14 residues. The CDR3 DNA sequence: TGTGCTACCGAGAGGGCAGGGCAGCGCACTGAAGCTTTCTTT. Translation: CATERAGQRTEAFF.

The chain recombines TRBV20-1 with TRBJ2-5; D unclear. The tail of the sequence fits TRBJ2-7 better, so the J call may be wrong. Germline assignment: CDR1 DFQATT and CDR2 SNEGSKA (reference sequence). CDR3 size: 12 residues. The CDR3 nucleotides are TGCAGTGCTAGTCGGTCTACCTACGAGCAGTACTTC. It is translated as CSASRSTYEQYF.